Shown below are 28 T cell receptor beta chains from a single sample sequenced in a study of OX40 agonist ivuxolimab in advanced cancers. Sequencing was performed with immunoSEQ multiplex PCR; in TCRdb, only in-frame clones are kept and a portion is missing. The table lists 60,000 to 65,000 clones, approximately 78% of them singletons, with roughly 1.9% in the top ten. The sequencing here drew on CD4+ or CD8+ T cells sorted from blood, taken in a trial of the OX40 agonist ivuxolimab. These receptors were collected from an adult with an advanced solid tumor such as melanoma, head and neck, liver or kidney cancer.

This clone appeared a single time. The chain carries TRBV5-5 and TRBJ1-5; D is ambiguous. Germline CDR1 reads SGHKS; CDR2 reads YYEKEE (reference sequence). V was shortened by 0 bases and J by 0 bases, with 1 base between the two germline ends. This CDR3 contains 13 residues. The CDR3 nucleotides are TGTGCCAGCAGCTTGGATAGCAATCAGCCCCAGCATTTT. Translated, it gives CASSLDSNQPQHF.

V is TRBV10-1 and J is TRBJ2-3; D not resolved. V gave up 8 bases and J gave up 5 bases, with 14 bases separating them. The CDR3 runs to 13 residues. Germline loops: CDR1 WNHNN, CDR2 SYGVQD (reference sequence). CDR3 protein: CASRRNFQDTQYF. CDR3 nucleotide sequence: TGCGCCAGCCGGCGGAATTTTCAAGATACGCAGTATTTT.

The J gene is TRBJ2-1, the V gene TRBV27; the match to TRBD2 covers 8 bases. The CDR3 spans 14 residues. V dropped 5 bases and J dropped 9; count of bases not matched to a gene: 9. From germline, CDR1 is MNHEY and CDR2 SMNVEV (reference sequence). The CDR3 DNA is TGTGCCAGCAGTGATGGGACTAGTCTCGTTGAGCAGTTCTTC. As protein: CASSDGTSLVEQFF.

This clone is a singleton in its sample. This sequence joins TRBV7-9 and TRBJ1-5; D is unresolved. The CDR3 covers 15 residues. Germline V gene sequence: CDR1 SEHNR, CDR2 FQNEAQ (reference sequence). The V gene lost 1 base and the J gene lost 5 bases, with 12 bases spanning the gap. This CDR3 reads CASSLGVGQYQPQHF. CDR3 sequence (DNA): TGTGCCAGCAGCTTAGGGGTAGGCCAATATCAGCCCCAGCATTTT. Together with reference TRBV7-9 and TRBJ1-5, the CDR3 gives the full variable domain: DTGVSQNPRHKITKRGQNVTFRCDPISEHNRLYWYRQTLGQGPEFLTYFQNEAQLEKSRLLSDRFSAERPKGSFSTLEIQRTEQGDSAMYLCASSLGVGQYQPQHFGDGTRLSIL.

The chain recombines TRBV25-1 with TRBJ2-7; D is ambiguous. Germline V gene lookup returns CDR1 MGHDK and CDR2 SYGVNS. The CDR3 totals 13 residues. V lost 2 bases, J lost 3 bases, and 8 bases lay in between. The CDR3 DNA sequence: TGTGCCAGCAGTGAAGTGGGCCTCTACGAGCAGTACTTC. Translating gives CASSEVGLYEQYF.

This clone was seen more than once but under ten times. The chain uses TRBV27 and TRBJ2-5, with TRBD1 as a possible D gene (5 bases). Germline values: CDR1 MNHEY, CDR2 SMNVEV (reference sequence). Trimming shortened V by 5 bases and J by 4 bases, and 20 bases separated the two germline ends. The CDR3 sequence is 16 residues long. In nucleotides, the CDR3 is TGTGCCAGCAGTCTCCTCAGCCAGGGTGAGTCAGAGACCCAGTACTTC. Its translation: CASSLLSQGESETQYF.

This clone showed up just once. The rearrangement links TRBV6-6 to TRBJ2-3; D not certain. CDR1 is MNHNY, CDR2 SVGAGI, per germline (reference sequence). V was trimmed by 7 bases and J by 2 bases, leaving 13 bases between them. The length of the CDR3 is 14 residues. DNA for the CDR3: TGTGCCAGCAAGAGCGAAATCTACACAGATACGCAGTATTTT. Translated, it gives CASKSEIYTDTQYF.

The rearrangement links TRBV7-8 to TRBJ2-7; D is undetermined. V gave up 2 bases and J gave up 4 bases, with 12 bases separating them. CDR1 and CDR2 (germline): SGHVS, FQNEAQ. The CDR3 is 14 amino acids. CDR3 nucleotide sequence: TGTGCCAGCAGCTTAACTGACTTCCCTTACGAGCAGTACTTC. Encoded protein: CASSLTDFPYEQYF.

This chain connects TRBV2 to TRBJ2-3; 8 bases align to TRBD2. The CDR3 sequence is 14 residues long. CDR1 SNHLY and CDR2 FYNNEI come from the germline V gene. The V and J ends lost 7 bases and 4 bases, in that order; junction bases with no gene match: 7. The CDR3: CASIPGLGSDTQYF. Here the CDR3 DNA reads TGTGCCAGCATACCGGGACTAGGTTCAGATACGCAGTATTTT.

The rearrangement uses TRBV4-1 and TRBJ1-1, with unresolved D. Per germline, CDR1 MGHRA and CDR2 YSYEKL. Between the trimmed V and J ends, which lost 4 bases and 5 bases, there was a span of 14 bases. The CDR3 extends over 14 amino acids. The CDR3, as DNA: TGCGCCAGCAGCCTTAGGGATGGATGGACTGAAGCTTTCTTT. Translation: CASSLRDGWTEAFF.

CDR3 amino acids: CASSFPSGSSYEQYF. As DNA, the CDR3 is TGTGCCAGCAGTTTTCCTAGCGGGAGCTCCTACGAGCAGTACTTC. The V call is TRBV6-5, the J call TRBJ2-7, with TRBD2 matching 10 bases. Unmatched junction bases numbered 3, after V lost 4 bases and J lost 0 bases. This CDR3 is 15 amino acids long. CDR1 and CDR2 (germline): MNHEY, SVGAGI.

The chain couples TRBV6-6 to TRBJ1-2; D is unresolved. Germline V gene sequence: CDR1 MNHNY, CDR2 SVGAGI (reference sequence). The ends were cut back, 7 bases at V and 4 bases at J, with 16 bases in the middle. The length of the CDR3 is 14 residues. The CDR3: CASTPPGNIYGYTF. The CDR3 DNA reads as TGTGCCAGCACCCCTCCCGGGAATATCTATGGCTACACCTTC.

The chain joins TRBV11-2 to TRBJ2-1, with D possibly matching TRBD2 (5 bases). Germline loops: CDR1 SGHAT, CDR2 FQNNGV. The V end was cut by 6 bases, the J end by 9 bases, with 12 bases between. This CDR3 is built from 12 residues. CDR3 loop: CASRLSEGEQFF. The CDR3 DNA is TGTGCCAGCAGACTTAGCGAGGGTGAGCAGTTCTTC.

V gene TRBV7-8 combines with J gene TRBJ1-5, with TRBD1 as a possible D gene (5 bases). Germline loops: CDR1 SGHVS, CDR2 FQNEAQ. CDR3 length: 15 residues. V was shortened by 5 bases and J by 7 bases, with 18 bases between the two germline ends. CDR3 protein: CASSLWDQLKQPQHF. DNA for the CDR3: TGTGCCAGCAGCCTCTGGGACCAGTTGAAGCAGCCCCAGCATTTT.

The chain joins TRBV6-5 to TRBJ1-4; D uncertain. The CDR3 contains 12 residues. Between the trimmed V and J ends, which lost 6 bases and 1 base, there was a span of 3 bases. The germline V gene has CDR1 MNHEY and CDR2 SVGAGI. The CDR3 region has the DNA TGTGCCAGCAGCCGAACTAATGAAAAACTGTTTTTT. This encodes CASSRTNEKLFF.

The rearrangement links TRBV6-5 to TRBJ1-1; unclear D gene. Between the trimmed V and J ends, which lost 6 bases and 3 bases, there was a span of 11 bases. In germline, CDR1 is MNHEY, CDR2 SVGAGI. The CDR3 has 13 residues. This chain's CDR3 is CASRAGSYTEAFF. DNA of the CDR3: TGTGCCAGCAGAGCCGGGAGCTACACTGAAGCTTTCTTT.

The rearrangement uses TRBV4-1 and TRBJ2-7, with a possible D match to TRBD2 (7 bases). The germline V gene encodes CDR1 MGHRA and CDR2 YSYEKL. The CDR3 sequence is 14 residues long. V lost 0 bases to trimming and J lost 7 bases, with 13 bases between them. DNA of the CDR3: TGCGCCAGCAGCCAAGATTGGGGGGGCAGGGAGCAGTACTTC. Protein: CASSQDWGGREQYF.

The chain combines TRBV5-1 with TRBJ1-5; no reliable D call. This CDR3 has 14 amino acids. Germline assignment: CDR1 SGHRS and CDR2 YFSETQ. V shed 1 base and J shed 2 bases, with 7 bases lying between them. CDR3 in amino acids: CASSLNGRNQPQHF. CDR3 nucleotide sequence: TGCGCCAGCAGCTTGAACGGGCGCAATCAGCCCCAGCATTTT.

V usage is TRBV9 and J usage is TRBJ1-1; D is ambiguous. The CDR3 has 13 amino acids. Between the trimmed V and J ends, which lost 1 base and 2 bases, there was a span of 6 bases. In germline, CDR1 is SGDLS, CDR2 YYNGEE. The CDR3 here is CASSVTPNTEAFF. CDR3 nucleotides: TGTGCCAGCAGCGTAACCCCCAACACTGAAGCTTTCTTT.

The chain carries TRBV6-5 and TRBJ1-5, with TRBD1 identical over 7 bases. CDR3 size: 14 residues. V was pared by 7 bases and J by 7 bases, with 10 bases of the junction left unmatched. Looked up from germline, CDR1 is MNHEY and CDR2 is SVGAGI. The CDR3 loop is CASTLGGATQPQHF. Here the CDR3 DNA reads TGTGCCAGCACTTTAGGGGGCGCAACCCAGCCCCAGCATTTT.

This chain uses TRBV5-1 with TRBJ2-5, with a weak D call TRBD1 (5 bases). The germline V gene encodes CDR1 SGHRS and CDR2 YFSETQ. The CDR3 has 15 residues. V was cut by 2 bases and J by 4 bases, with 15 bases left in between. The CDR3 bases are TGCGCCAGCAGCTTCCTGGCAGGGCAGGCAGAGACCCAGTACTTC. It yields the protein CASSFLAGQAETQYF.

The chain joins TRBV10-3 to TRBJ2-1; 14 nucleotides match TRBD2. The CDR3 runs to 16 residues. Losses at the gene ends were 6 bases for V and 0 bases for J; bases not matched to a gene: 1. CDR1 and CDR2 (germline): ENHRY, SYGVKD. This chain's CDR3 is CAIRGTSGSSYNEQFF. CDR3 bases: TGTGCCATCAGGGGGACTAGCGGGAGCTCCTACAATGAGCAGTTCTTC.

This clone was found once. The chain uses TRBV7-9 and TRBJ2-3; D unclear. The V and J ends lost 9 bases and 2 bases respectively, with 9 bases between them. The CDR3 has 12 residues. Looked up from germline, CDR1 is SEHNR and CDR2 is FQNEAQ (reference sequence). CDR3 amino acids: CASGMYTDTQYF. The CDR3 bases are TGTGCCAGTGGAATGTACACAGATACGCAGTATTTT.

V gene TRBV10-3 combines with J gene TRBJ1-2, with a possible D match to TRBD1 (5 bases). Germline CDR1 and CDR2: ENHRY and SYGVKD. CDR3 length: 13 amino acids. The V gene lost 4 bases and the J gene lost 3 bases, with 9 bases spanning the gap. For the CDR3, the DNA is TGTGCCATCAGTGGAAGGGGAGACTATGGCTACACCTTC. Its protein is CAISGRGDYGYTF.

The rearrangement links TRBV29-1 to TRBJ1-3, with a tentative D call TRBD1 (5 bases). Trimming stripped 3 bases from V and 3 bases from J, with 9 bases between. The CDR3 runs to 13 residues. Germline-derived CDR1 and CDR2 are SQVTM and ANQGSEA. In DNA form, the CDR3 reads TGCAGCGTTGAGTCAGGGAGTGGAAACACCATATATTTT. It is translated as CSVESGSGNTIYF.

The chain couples TRBV6-6 to TRBJ1-4; no clear D gene. CDR1 MNHNY and CDR2 SVGAGI come from the germline V gene (reference sequence). V was clipped by 7 bases and J by 8 bases, with 8 bases between them. The CDR3 is 11 amino acids. The CDR3 loop is CASKGGEKLFF. The DNA for the CDR3 is TGTGCCAGCAAGGGAGGGGAAAAACTGTTTTTT.

This clone was detected a few times. The rearrangement uses TRBV6-4 and TRBJ2-1; D is ambiguous. CDR3 size: 15 residues. In germline, CDR1 is MRHNA, CDR2 SNTAGT. V was pared by 5 bases and J by 0 bases, with 11 bases between. The DNA for the CDR3 is TGTGCCAGCAGTCTGGAACCCAGCTCCTACAATGAGCAGTTCTTC. Amino acids: CASSLEPSSYNEQFF.

This clone was seen a single time. This CDR3 is CSVEMVEVGTQYF. CDR3 DNA: TGCAGCGTTGAAATGGTGGAGGTGGGGACGCAGTATTTT. The chain carries TRBV29-1 and TRBJ2-3; D perhaps matches TRBD2 (5 bases). With 2 bases removed from V and 9 bases from J, the gap between germline ends came to 15 bases. The CDR3 runs to 13 residues. CDR1 and CDR2 (germline): SQVTM, ANQGSEA.